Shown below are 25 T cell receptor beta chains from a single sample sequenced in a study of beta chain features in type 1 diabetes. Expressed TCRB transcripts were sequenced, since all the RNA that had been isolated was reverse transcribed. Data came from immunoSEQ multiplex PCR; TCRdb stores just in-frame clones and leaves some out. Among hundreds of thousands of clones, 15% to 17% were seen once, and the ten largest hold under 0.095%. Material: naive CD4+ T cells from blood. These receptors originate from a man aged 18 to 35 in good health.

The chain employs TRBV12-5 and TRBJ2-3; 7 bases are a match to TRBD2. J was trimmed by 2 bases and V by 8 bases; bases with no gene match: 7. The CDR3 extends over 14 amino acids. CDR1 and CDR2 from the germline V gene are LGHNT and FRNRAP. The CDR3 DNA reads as TGTGCTAGTTCCGCTAGCGGCACCACAGATACGCAGTATTTT. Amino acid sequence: CASSASGTTDTQYF.

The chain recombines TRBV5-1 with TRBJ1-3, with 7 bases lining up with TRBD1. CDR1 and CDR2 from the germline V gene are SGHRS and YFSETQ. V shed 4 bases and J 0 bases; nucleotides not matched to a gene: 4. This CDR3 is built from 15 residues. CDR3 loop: CASSLWDSSGNTIYF. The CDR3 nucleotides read TGCGCCAGCAGCCTTTGGGACAGCTCTGGAAACACCATATATTTT.

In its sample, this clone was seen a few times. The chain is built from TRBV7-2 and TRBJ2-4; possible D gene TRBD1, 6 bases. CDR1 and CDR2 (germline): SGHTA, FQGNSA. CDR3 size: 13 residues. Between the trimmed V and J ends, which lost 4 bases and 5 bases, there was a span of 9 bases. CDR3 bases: TGTGCCAGCAGCTCCGACAGGCAAAACATTCAGTACTTC. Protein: CASSSDRQNIQYF. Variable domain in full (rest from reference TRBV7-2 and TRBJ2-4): GAGVSQSPSNKVTEKGKDVELRCDPISGHTALYWYRQSLGQGLEFLIYFQGNSAPDKSGLPSDRFSAERTGGSVSTLTIQRTQQEDSAVYLCASSSDRQNIQYFGAGTRLSVL.

CDR3 sequence reads: CASRAAHGRETQYF. DNA of the CDR3: TGTGCCAGCCGGGCGGCCCACGGTCGGGAGACCCAGTACTTC. The chain is built from TRBV6-5 and TRBJ2-5, with D hard to call. The CDR3 totals 14 residues. Germline CDR1 is MNHEY and CDR2 is SVGAGI. The germline V and J ends were trimmed by 8 bases and 5 bases, with 18 bases remaining between them.

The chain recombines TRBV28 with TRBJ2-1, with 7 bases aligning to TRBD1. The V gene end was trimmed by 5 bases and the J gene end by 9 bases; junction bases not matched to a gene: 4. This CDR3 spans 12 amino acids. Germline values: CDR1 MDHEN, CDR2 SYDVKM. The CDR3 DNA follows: TGTGCCAGCAGTCTAACAGGGGCTGAGCAGTTCTTC. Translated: CASSLTGAEQFF.

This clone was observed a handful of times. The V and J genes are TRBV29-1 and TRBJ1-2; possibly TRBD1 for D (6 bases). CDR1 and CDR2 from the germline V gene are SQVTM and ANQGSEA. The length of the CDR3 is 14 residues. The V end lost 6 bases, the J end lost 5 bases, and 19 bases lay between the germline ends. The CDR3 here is CSVTLGTPGYGYTF. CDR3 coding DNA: TGCAGCGTAACGTTGGGGACACCTGGGTATGGCTACACCTTC.

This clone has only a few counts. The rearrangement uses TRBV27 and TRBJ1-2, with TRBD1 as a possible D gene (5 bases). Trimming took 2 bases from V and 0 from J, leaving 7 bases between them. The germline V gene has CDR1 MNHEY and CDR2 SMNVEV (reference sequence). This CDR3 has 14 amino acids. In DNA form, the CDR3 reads TGTGCCAGCAGTTTAAGGGGAGCTAACTATGGCTACACCTTC. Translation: CASSLRGANYGYTF.

CDR3 region: CASNQQGVGEKLFF. The CDR3 DNA sequence: TGTGCCAGCAACCAACAGGGCGTCGGTGAAAAACTGTTTTTT. This chain connects TRBV6-5 to TRBJ1-4, with D tentatively TRBD1 (6 bases). The germline V gene has CDR1 MNHEY and CDR2 SVGAGI. The length of the CDR3 is 14 residues. Trimming took 7 bases from V and 7 from J, leaving 16 bases between them.

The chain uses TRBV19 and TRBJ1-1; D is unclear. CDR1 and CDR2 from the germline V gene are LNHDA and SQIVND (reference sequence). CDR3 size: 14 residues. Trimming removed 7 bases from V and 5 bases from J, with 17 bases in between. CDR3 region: CASTKPGGGTEAFF. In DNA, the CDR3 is TGTGCCAGTACCAAGCCGGGAGGTGGGACTGAAGCTTTCTTT.

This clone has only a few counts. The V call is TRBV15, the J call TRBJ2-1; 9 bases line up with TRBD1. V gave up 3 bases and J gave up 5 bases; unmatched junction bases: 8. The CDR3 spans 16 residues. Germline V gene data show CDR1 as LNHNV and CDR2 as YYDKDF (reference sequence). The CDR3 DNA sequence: TGTGCCACCAGCAGCGGGTCGGACAGGGGCCACAATGAGCAGTTCTTC. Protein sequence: CATSSGSDRGHNEQFF. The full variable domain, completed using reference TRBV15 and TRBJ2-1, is DAMVIQNPRYQVTQFGKPVTLSCSQTLNHNVMYWYQQKSSQAPKLLFHYYDKDFNNEADTPDNFQSRRPNTSFCFLDIRSPGLGDTAMYLCATSSGSDRGHNEQFFGPGTRLTVL.

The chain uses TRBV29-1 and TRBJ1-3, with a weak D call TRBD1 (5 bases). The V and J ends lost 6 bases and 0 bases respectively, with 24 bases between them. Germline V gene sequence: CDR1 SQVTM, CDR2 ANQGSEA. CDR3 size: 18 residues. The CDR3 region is CSVAGTAGSISSGNTIYF. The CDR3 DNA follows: TGCAGCGTAGCCGGGACGGCAGGAAGCATCTCCTCTGGAAACACCATATATTTT.

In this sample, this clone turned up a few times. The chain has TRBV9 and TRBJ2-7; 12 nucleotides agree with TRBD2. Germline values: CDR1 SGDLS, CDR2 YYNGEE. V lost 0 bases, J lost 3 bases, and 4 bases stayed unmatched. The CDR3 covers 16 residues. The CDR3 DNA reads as TGTGCCAGCAGCGTAGCCCCACTAGCGGGAGGCTACGAGCAGTACTTC. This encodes CASSVAPLAGGYEQYF.

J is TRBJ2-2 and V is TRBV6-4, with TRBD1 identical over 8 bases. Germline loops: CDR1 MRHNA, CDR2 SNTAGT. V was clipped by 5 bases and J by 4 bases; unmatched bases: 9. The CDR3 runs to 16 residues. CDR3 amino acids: CASSPRGQGTTGELFF. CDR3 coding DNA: TGTGCCAGCAGTCCCCGCGGACAGGGAACCACCGGGGAGCTGTTTTTT.

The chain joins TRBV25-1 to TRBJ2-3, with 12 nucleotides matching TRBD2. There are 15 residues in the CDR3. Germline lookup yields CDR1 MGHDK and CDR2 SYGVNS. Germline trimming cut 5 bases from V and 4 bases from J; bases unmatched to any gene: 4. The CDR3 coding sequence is TGTGCCAGCAGTCGGGCTAGCGGGGGGGCAGATACGCAGTATTTT. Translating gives CASSRASGGADTQYF.

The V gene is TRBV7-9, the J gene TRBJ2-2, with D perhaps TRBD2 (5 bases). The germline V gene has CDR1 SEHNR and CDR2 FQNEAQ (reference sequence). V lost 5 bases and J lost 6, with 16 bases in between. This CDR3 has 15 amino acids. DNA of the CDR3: TGTGCCAGCAGCGGGCGAGGGCGAGCGCCCGGGGAGCTGTTTTTT. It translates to CASSGRGRAPGELFF.

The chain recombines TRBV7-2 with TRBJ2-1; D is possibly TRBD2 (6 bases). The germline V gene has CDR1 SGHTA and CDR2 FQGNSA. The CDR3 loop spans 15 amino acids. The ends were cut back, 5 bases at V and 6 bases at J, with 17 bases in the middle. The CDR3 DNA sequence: TGTGCCAGCAGCCAGGAGGGCAGGGCGGTCAATGAGCAGTTCTTC. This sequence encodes CASSQEGRAVNEQFF.

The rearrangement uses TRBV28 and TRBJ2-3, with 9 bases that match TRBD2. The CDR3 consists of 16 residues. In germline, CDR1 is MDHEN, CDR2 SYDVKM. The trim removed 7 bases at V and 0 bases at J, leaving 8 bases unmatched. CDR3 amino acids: CASKTGGGASTDTQYF. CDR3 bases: TGTGCCAGCAAAACTGGCGGGGGGGCCAGCACAGATACGCAGTATTTT.

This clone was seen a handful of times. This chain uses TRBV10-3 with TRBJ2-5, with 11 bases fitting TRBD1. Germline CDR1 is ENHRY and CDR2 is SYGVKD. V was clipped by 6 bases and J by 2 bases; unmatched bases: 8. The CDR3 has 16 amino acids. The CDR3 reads CAISFNRDRGQETQYF. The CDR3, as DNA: TGTGCCATCAGCTTTAACCGGGACAGGGGGCAAGAGACCCAGTACTTC.

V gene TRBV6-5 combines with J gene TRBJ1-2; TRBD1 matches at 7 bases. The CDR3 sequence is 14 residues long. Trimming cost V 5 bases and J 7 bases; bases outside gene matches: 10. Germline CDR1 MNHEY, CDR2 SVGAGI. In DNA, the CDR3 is TGTGCCAGCAGTACCCCAGGGGGGGGATCTGGCTACACCTTC. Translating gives CASSTPGGGSGYTF.

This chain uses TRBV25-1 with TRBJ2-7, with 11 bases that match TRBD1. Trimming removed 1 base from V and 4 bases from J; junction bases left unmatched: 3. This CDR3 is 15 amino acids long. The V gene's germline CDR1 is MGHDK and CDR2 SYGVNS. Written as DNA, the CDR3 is TGTGCCAGCAGTGAATTAGGGACAGGGGGATACGAGCAGTACTTC. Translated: CASSELGTGGYEQYF.

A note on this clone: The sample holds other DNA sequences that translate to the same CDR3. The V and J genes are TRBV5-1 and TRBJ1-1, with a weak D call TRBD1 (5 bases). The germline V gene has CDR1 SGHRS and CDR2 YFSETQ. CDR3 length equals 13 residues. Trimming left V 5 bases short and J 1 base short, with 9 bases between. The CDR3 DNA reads TGCGCCAGCAGTCCAGGACAGAACACTGAAGCTTTCTTT. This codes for CASSPGQNTEAFF.

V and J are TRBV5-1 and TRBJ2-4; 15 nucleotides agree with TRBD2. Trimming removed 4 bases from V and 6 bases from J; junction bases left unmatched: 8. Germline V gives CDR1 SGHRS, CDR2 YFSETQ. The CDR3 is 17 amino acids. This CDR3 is CASSAGLAGGPGNIQYF. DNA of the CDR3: TGCGCCAGCAGCGCCGGACTAGCGGGAGGGCCGGGAAACATTCAGTACTTC.

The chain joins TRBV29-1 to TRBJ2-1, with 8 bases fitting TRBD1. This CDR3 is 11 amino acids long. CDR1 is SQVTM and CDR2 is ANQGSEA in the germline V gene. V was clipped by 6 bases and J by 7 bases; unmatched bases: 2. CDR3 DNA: TGCAGCGTAGGGGACAGGAATGAGCAGTTCTTC. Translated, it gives CSVGDRNEQFF.

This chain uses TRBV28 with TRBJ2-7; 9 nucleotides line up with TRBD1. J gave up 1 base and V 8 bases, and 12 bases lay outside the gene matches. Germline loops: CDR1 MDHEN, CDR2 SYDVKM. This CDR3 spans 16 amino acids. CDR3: CASGRRDRDPSYEQYF. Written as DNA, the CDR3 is TGTGCCAGCGGACGCCGGGACAGGGACCCTTCCTACGAGCAGTACTTC.

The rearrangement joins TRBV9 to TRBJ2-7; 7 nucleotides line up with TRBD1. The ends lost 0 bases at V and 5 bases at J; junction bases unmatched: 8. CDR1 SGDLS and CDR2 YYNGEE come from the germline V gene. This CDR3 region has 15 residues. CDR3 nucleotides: TGTGCCAGCAGCGTAGAACAGGGGCCTTTCCACGAGCAGTACTTC. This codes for CASSVEQGPFHEQYF.